This T cell receptor (beta chain) is from a study of regulatory T cells in long-lasting Graves disease. Study in general: Persistent cases took antithyroid drugs over 5 years and stayed TSH receptor antibody positive.

This clonotype came up many times. This CDR3 is 13 amino acids long. V lost 1 base, J lost 3 bases, and 6 bases lay in between. Germline values: CDR1 LGHDT, CDR2 YNNKEL (reference sequence). Time point: persistent/refractory GD, antithyroid drugs over 5 years with positive TRAb. Extracted RNA from PBMCs served as the source of the TCR library. The authors built TCR beta libraries using iRepertoire HTBI primers and Arm-PCR of CDR3 regions. TCRdb passed the multiplex PCR reads through MiXCR, listing each CDR3 protein once. The table includes 400,000 or so distinct CDR3 sequences, less than 25% detected once.

The chain has TRBV3-1 and TRBJ1-1; D is perhaps TRBD1 (5 bases). Sequencing used peripheral blood mononuclear cells (PBMCs), obtained when the disease was refractory, from a patient treated with antithyroid drugs. The sequence was collected from a female donor with Graves disease. This CDR3 is CASSQGQYTEAFF. As DNA, the CDR3 is TGTGCCAGCAGCCAAGGACAGTACACTGAAGCTTTCTTT. Using reference TRBV3-1 and TRBJ1-1 for the parts outside the CDR3, the full variable domain is DTAVSQTPKYLVTQMGNDKSIKCEQNLGHDTMYWYKQDSKKFLKIMFSYNNKELIINETVPNRFSPKSPDKAHLNLHINSLELGDSAVYFCASSQGQYTEAFFGQGTRLTVV.